The 3 T cell receptor beta chains in this list originate from one sample, sequenced in a study of blood T cell repertoires in COVID-19. The table came from immunoSEQ multiplex PCR; TCRdb's copy has only in-frame clones and leaves some out. The table has more than 200,000 clones, about 85% seen once; the top ten hold 6% to 7%. The specimen was PBMCs or T cells enriched from blood (not recorded which). The receptor source for this set is a woman in her 30s with acute COVID-19.

The chain has TRBV7-3 and TRBJ2-1, with 10 bases aligning to TRBD2. The J segment lost 6 bases and the V segment lost 10 bases, leaving 6 bases of the junction unmatched. The length of the CDR3 is 13 residues. Germline loops: CDR1 SGHTA, CDR2 FQGTGA. CDR3 sequence: CATQASGGNEQFF. The CDR3 DNA reads as TGTGCCACGCAGGCTAGCGGGGGCAATGAGCAGTTCTTC.

CDR3: CASSLSLAGDTGELFF. The CDR3 coding sequence is TGTGCCAGCAGTTTGTCCCTAGCGGGAGACACCGGGGAGCTGTTTTTT. The chain carries TRBV28 and TRBJ2-2; 10 nucleotides line up with TRBD2. The germline V gene has CDR1 MDHEN and CDR2 SYDVKM. The CDR3 is made up of 16 amino acids. Losses at the gene ends were 3 bases for V and 3 bases for J; bases not matched to a gene: 4. The full variable domain, completed using reference TRBV28 and TRBJ2-2, is DVKVTQSSRYLVKRTGEKVFLECVQDMDHENMFWYRQDPGLGLRLIYFSYDVKMKEKGDIPEGYSVSREKKERFSLILESASTNQTSMYLCASSLSLAGDTGELFFGEGSRLTVL.

This clone has a single count. This chain links TRBV6-1 with TRBJ2-3; D possibly corresponds to TRBD2 (7 bases). Germline CDR1 MNHNS, CDR2 SASEGT. V was clipped by 2 bases and J by 7 bases, with 22 bases between them. CDR3 length equals 17 residues. Here the CDR3 reads CASSERGAGTRRNTQYF. In nucleotides, the CDR3 is TGTGCCAGCAGTGAACGGGGGGCGGGCACGCGGAGGAATACGCAGTATTTT.